These 10 T cell receptor beta chains were all obtained from the same sample, sequenced in a study of T cells in Graves' hyperthyroidism and ophthalmopathy. TCR beta CDR3 sequences were amplified from RNA transcripts. TCR CDR3 underwent first-round RT-PCR with the HTBI primer set. One entry per CDR3 protein, called by TCRdb with MiXCR from the multiplex PCR reads. The sample gives a few hundred thousand distinct CDR3 sequences, about 15% of which show up once; 32% is in the top ten. Sequencing was performed on blood. The receptors stem from a woman between 25 and 40 years old with Graves' hyperthyroidism.

This clonotype has just a few counts. J is TRBJ2-1 and V is TRBV4-1; TRBD1 is a possible D gene (5 bases). The V gene's germline CDR1 is MGHRA and CDR2 YSYEKL. Trimming left V 1 base short and J 7 bases short, with 23 bases between. There are 18 residues in the CDR3. Here the CDR3 DNA reads TGCGCCAGCAGCCAAGTTTTAGTAGGGGTACTACAGACGAATGAGCAGTTCTTC. It translates to CASSQVLVGVLQTNEQFF.

V usage is TRBV4-1 and J usage is TRBJ2-5; a possible D gene is TRBD1 (7 bases). CDR1 and CDR2 from the germline V gene are MGHRA and YSYEKL. The CDR3 is 14 amino acids. Trimming removed 1 base at V and 9 bases at J, with 15 bases between. DNA of the CDR3: TGCGCCAGCAGCCAAGGACGGGCCAGGGGGGCCCAGTACTTC. Encoded protein: CASSQGRARGAQYF.

This clonotype was seen repeatedly, ten times or more. V and J are TRBV30 and TRBJ1-4; no definite D call. This CDR3 contains 14 residues. Looked up from germline, CDR1 is GTSNPN and CDR2 is SVGIG (reference sequence). The germline V and J ends were trimmed by 3 bases and 7 bases, with 15 bases remaining between them. The DNA of the CDR3 is TGTGCCTGGAGACCAGGACCGGGGAGTGAAAAACTGTTTTTT. It yields the protein CAWRPGPGSEKLFF. The variable domain in full, with the rest retrieved from reference TRBV30 and TRBJ1-4, is SQTIHQWPATLVQPVGSPLSLECTVEGTSNPNLYWYRQAAGRGLQLLFYSVGIGQISSEVPQNLSASRPQDRQFILSSKKLLLSDSGFYLCAWRPGPGSEKLFFGSGTQLSVL.

This clonotype has a handful of counts. The gene calls are TRBV4-2 and TRBJ1-2; no firm D call. CDR1 LGHNA and CDR2 YNFKEQ come from the germline V gene. V was clipped by 0 bases and J by 1 base, with 6 bases between them. This CDR3 is 14 amino acids long. The CDR3 DNA reads as TGTGCCAGCAGCCAAGATTGGGATAACTATGGCTACACCTTC. The encoded protein is CASSQDWDNYGYTF.

In its sample, this clonotype was seen many times. The V and J genes are TRBV30 and TRBJ1-1, with D maybe TRBD1 (5 bases). Germline V gene sequence: CDR1 GTSNPN, CDR2 SVGIG (reference sequence). This CDR3 has 13 amino acids. Trimming stripped 4 bases from V and 1 base from J, with 10 bases between. The CDR3 DNA sequence: TGTGCCTGGACGAGACAGCCGAACACTGAAGCTTTCTTT. It encodes CAWTRQPNTEAFF.

This clonotype occurred many times. The chain couples TRBV20-1 to TRBJ2-5, with D possibly being TRBD1 or TRBD2 (5 bases each). Germline CDR1 and CDR2: DFQATT and SNEGSKA (reference sequence). Deletions cut 0 bases from V and 2 bases from J, with 13 bases between. The CDR3 has 15 amino acids. CDR3 nucleotides: TGCAGTGCTAGAGATGTGGGGACGGCACAAGAGACCCAGTACTTC. This sequence encodes CSARDVGTAQETQYF.

This clonotype came up many times. This sequence joins TRBV18 and TRBJ1-2; TRBD1 matches 7 bases. V was clipped by 3 bases and J by 3 bases; unmatched bases: 10. The CDR3 contains 16 residues. Germline V gene sequence: CDR1 KGHSH, CDR2 LQKENI. The DNA of the CDR3 is TGTGCCAGCTCACCCCTCCGGGGACAGACTTACTATGGCTACACCTTC. Protein product: CASSPLRGQTYYGYTF.

The chain recombines TRBV19 with TRBJ1-2; D remains unclear. Germline V lookup: CDR1 LNHDA, CDR2 SQIVND (reference sequence). The V gene lost 8 bases and the J gene lost 0 bases, with 10 bases spanning the gap. CDR3 length equals 13 residues. The CDR3 protein is CASALPANYGYTF. CDR3 nucleotide sequence: TGTGCCAGTGCCCTCCCTGCTAACTATGGCTACACCTTC.

This sequence joins TRBV5-1 and TRBJ2-1; 8 nucleotides line up with TRBD2. The germline CDR1 and CDR2 sequences are SGHRS and YFSETQ. The CDR3 totals 15 residues. V gave up 3 bases and J gave up 3 bases; unmatched junction bases: 5. The CDR3 bases are TGCGCCAGCAGCTCCCCTAGCGGGTACTACAATGAGCAGTTCTTC. It translates to CASSSPSGYYNEQFF.

This clonotype appeared many times. This chain links TRBV7-9 with TRBJ2-1; perhaps D is TRBD1 or TRBD2 (6 bases each). This CDR3 is 18 amino acids long. Trimming left V 8 bases short and J 6 bases short, with 29 bases between. Germline V gene data show CDR1 as SEHNR and CDR2 as FQNEAQ (reference sequence). The CDR3 region has the DNA TGTGCCAGCCTCCCACTGGAGGGGGTGCTAGCGTGGGGCAATGAGCAGTTCTTC. This encodes CASLPLEGVLAWGNEQFF.